These 22 T cell receptor beta chains were all obtained from the same sample, sequenced in a study of graft-versus-host responses after intestinal transplantation. These receptors lack a known antigen. Method: immunoSEQ multiplex PCR; TCRdb's copy keeps in-frame clones and lacks some. The sample lists roughly 92,000 clones, about 88% occurring once. The specimen was unstimulated CD4+ T cells sorted from spleen or lymph node cells, collected before transplant. The receptors here all came from a human donor who was the organ donor for an intestinal transplant.

For this clone: One end of the junction does not line up with germline, which may come from a read error. This sequence joins TRBV7-7 and TRBJ1-1; D gene unclear. CDR1 is SSHAT and CDR2 is FNYEAQ in the germline V gene (reference sequence). This CDR3 contains 13 residues. Here the CDR3 reads CASSSGINTEAFF. In DNA, the CDR3 is TGTGCTAGCAGCTCCGGGATCAACACTGAAGCTTTCTTT.

The V and J genes are TRBV2 and TRBJ1-1; 7 bases align to TRBD1. Germline V lookup: CDR1 SNHLY, CDR2 FYNNEI. J was trimmed by 6 bases and V by 5 bases; bases with no gene match: 3. CDR3 length equals 12 residues. The CDR3 region is CASSRTGPEAFF. In DNA, the CDR3 is TGTGCCAGCAGTCGGACAGGCCCTGAAGCTTTCTTT.

This clone has a single count. The chain is built from TRBV7-2 and TRBJ2-7; maybe TRBD1 (6 bases). CDR1 SGHTA and CDR2 FQGNSA come from the germline V gene. CDR3 length: 18 residues. The V gene lost 2 bases and the J gene lost 1 base, with 21 bases spanning the gap. CDR3: CASSLFSSVGDRSYEQYF. The CDR3 nucleotides read TGTGCCAGCAGCTTATTCTCTTCGGTCGGCGACAGGTCCTACGAGCAGTACTTC.

This clone has a single count. The genes are TRBV2 and TRBJ2-3; the D gene is possibly TRBD1 (6 bases). From germline, CDR1 is SNHLY and CDR2 FYNNEI. The CDR3 extends over 13 amino acids. Between the trimmed V and J ends, which lost 6 bases and 9 bases, there was a span of 16 bases. This CDR3 is CASSIDRSVTQYF. DNA of the CDR3: TGTGCCAGCAGCATCGACAGGTCTGTCACGCAGTATTTT.

This clone was recorded once. The chain carries TRBV10-3 and TRBJ2-7; D gene uncertain. V was clipped by 2 bases and J by 3 bases, with 5 bases between them. The CDR3 has 12 residues. Germline assignment: CDR1 ENHRY and CDR2 SYGVKD. CDR3 amino acids: CAISEDFYEQYF. The CDR3, as DNA: TGTGCCATCAGTGAGGACTTCTACGAGCAGTACTTC.

The gene calls are TRBV5-1 and TRBJ2-6, with D possibly being TRBD1 (5 bases). The CDR3 totals 16 residues. V shed 0 bases and J shed 4 bases, with 11 bases lying between them. In germline, CDR1 is SGHRS, CDR2 YFSETQ. Written as DNA, the CDR3 is TGCGCCAGCAGCTTGGGACAGTCTACCGGGGCCAACGTCCTGACTTTC. Translating gives CASSLGQSTGANVLTF.

Only a few counts were recorded for this clone. The chain recombines TRBV6-1 with TRBJ1-1, with 9 bases aligning to TRBD1. The CDR3 runs to 14 residues. The V gene's germline CDR1 is MNHNS and CDR2 SASEGT. The J segment lost 5 bases and the V segment lost 5 bases, leaving 6 bases of the junction unmatched. CDR3 DNA: TGTGCCAGCAGTAAGGGGACAGGGAGAACTGAAGCTTTCTTT. It codes for CASSKGTGRTEAFF.

The chain has TRBV7-3 and TRBJ1-2; tentative D call: TRBD1 (5 bases). The germline gives CDR1 SGHTA, CDR2 FQGTGA. Trimming took off 1 base at V and 8 bases at J, with 17 bases between the two ends. This CDR3 is 15 amino acids long. This CDR3 reads CASSLMRVMTDGYTF. CDR3 DNA: TGTGCCAGCAGCTTAATGCGAGTGATGACAGACGGCTACACCTTC.

This chain joins TRBV20-1 and TRBJ2-7; D is unresolved. Germline assignment: CDR1 DFQATT and CDR2 SNEGSKA (reference sequence). CDR3 length: 10 amino acids. V dropped 5 bases and J dropped 7 bases, with 9 bases sitting between them. CDR3 loop: CSAPLREQYF. CDR3 DNA: TGCAGTGCTCCCTTGAGGGAGCAGTACTTC.

The chain carries TRBV18 and TRBJ1-3; D is uncertain. Germline V gene sequence: CDR1 KGHSH, CDR2 LQKENI. This CDR3 comprises 14 residues. The V end lost 3 bases, the J end lost 5 bases, and 11 bases lay between the germline ends. The CDR3 spells CASSPTAERNTIYF. The DNA for the CDR3 is TGTGCCAGCTCACCCACAGCCGAGAGAAACACCATATATTTT.

The chain carries TRBV7-2 and TRBJ2-3; no firm D call. CDR3 length: 14 amino acids. Germline V CDR1 and CDR2: SGHTA, FQGNSA. The V and J ends lost 3 bases and 8 bases respectively, with 15 bases between them. The CDR3 sequence: CASSLSFRSITQYF. CDR3 DNA sequence: TGTGCCAGCAGCTTGAGTTTCCGGAGCATTACGCAGTATTTT.

This clone was observed once. The J gene is TRBJ2-7, the V gene TRBV5-1; weak D call: TRBD2 (7 bases). Germline loops: CDR1 SGHRS, CDR2 YFSETQ. CDR3 size: 16 residues. With 0 bases removed from V and 2 bases from J, the gap between germline ends came to 15 bases. The CDR3 reads CASSLGGRGGAYEQYF. In DNA, the CDR3 is TGCGCCAGCAGCTTGGGGGGGCGCGGGGGTGCCTACGAGCAGTACTTC.

The V gene is TRBV4-1, the J gene TRBJ2-3; tentative D call: TRBD2 (5 bases). This CDR3 region has 13 residues. CDR1 and CDR2 (germline): MGHRA, YSYEKL. V shed 4 bases and J shed 6 bases, with 11 bases lying between them. The CDR3, as DNA: TGCGCCAGCAGCCCTACTAGGCCGGATACGCAGTATTTT. It is translated as CASSPTRPDTQYF.

J is TRBJ1-4 and V is TRBV18, with a weak D call TRBD1 (6 bases). The CDR3 totals 16 residues. Looked up from germline, CDR1 is KGHSH and CDR2 is LQKENI. With 6 bases removed from V and 0 bases from J, the gap between germline ends came to 14 bases. In DNA, the CDR3 is TGTGCCAGCTCCTACAACCGACAGGCAACTAATGAAAAACTGTTTTTT. It is translated as CASSYNRQATNEKLFF.

This clone was observed once. The chain couples TRBV7-2 to TRBJ2-7; TRBD2 might be the D (5 bases). The germline gives CDR1 SGHTA, CDR2 FQGNSA. The CDR3 extends over 12 amino acids. Trimming took 0 bases from V and 5 from J, leaving 5 bases between them. The CDR3 DNA follows: TGTGCCAGCAGCTTAGCGCGGGACGAGCAGTACTTC. This sequence encodes CASSLARDEQYF.

V is TRBV5-6 and J is TRBJ2-5; D is perhaps TRBD2 (5 bases). Trimming shortened V by 2 bases and J by 7 bases, and 12 bases separated the two germline ends. The CDR3 is made up of 13 amino acids. CDR1 and CDR2 from the germline V gene are SGHDT and YYEEEE. The CDR3 is CASSFRGIGTQYF. The CDR3 DNA sequence: TGTGCCAGCAGCTTTCGGGGAATTGGGACCCAGTACTTC.

The chain employs TRBV11-3 and TRBJ2-3; 14 bases agree with TRBD2. After removal of 5 bases from V and 2 bases from J, the junction contained 3 bases not matched to a gene. This CDR3 is built from 16 residues. CDR1 and CDR2 from the germline V gene are SGHNT and YENEEA. The CDR3 reads CASSQGLAGDTDTQYF. CDR3 bases: TGTGCCAGCAGCCAGGGACTAGCGGGGGACACAGATACGCAGTATTTT.

This clone appeared a single time. The chain couples TRBV6-6 to TRBJ2-1; TRBD2 is a possible D gene (5 bases). There are 13 residues in the CDR3. With 6 bases removed from V and 0 bases from J, the gap between germline ends came to 6 bases. Per germline, CDR1 MNHNY and CDR2 SVGAGI (reference sequence). The CDR3 loop reads CASRGSSYNEQFF. The CDR3 bases are TGTGCCAGCAGAGGGAGCTCCTACAATGAGCAGTTCTTC.

This clone was recorded only once. J is TRBJ2-7 and V is TRBV7-2; 11 nucleotides agree with TRBD1. There are 16 residues in the CDR3. Germline loops: CDR1 SGHTA, CDR2 FQGNSA. V shed 4 bases and J 3 bases; nucleotides not matched to a gene: 8. The CDR3 DNA sequence: TGTGCCAGCAGCTCGGGGGGCGGGACAGGGGGCTACGAGCAGTACTTC. This translates into CASSSGGGTGGYEQYF.

In DNA, the CDR3 is TGTGCCTGGAGAGCCCGACTAGCGGGGGGGAGGGAGCAGTTCTTC. Residues: CAWRARLAGGREQFF. The chain is built from TRBV30 and TRBJ2-1, with TRBD2 identical over 14 bases. J was trimmed by 10 bases and V by 3 bases; bases with no gene match: 8. There are 15 residues in the CDR3. Germline values: CDR1 GTSNPN, CDR2 SVGIG (reference sequence).

This clone was detected once. The chain recombines TRBV5-6 with TRBJ2-7; 7 bases line up with TRBD1. This CDR3 region has 15 residues. V shed 1 base, J shed 1 base, and the junction held 5 bases outside the gene matches. Looked up from germline, CDR1 is SGHDT and CDR2 is YYEEEE. The CDR3 DNA reads TGTGCCAGCAGCTTGACAGGGGCTCGTTCCTACGAGCAGTACTTC. Its protein product is CASSLTGARSYEQYF. The variable domain in full, with the rest retrieved from reference TRBV5-6 and TRBJ2-7, is DAGVTQSPTHLIKTRGQQVTLRCSPKSGHDTVSWYQQALGQGPQFIFQYYEEEERQRGNFPDRFSGHQFPNYSSELNVNALLLGDSALYLCASSLTGARSYEQYFGPGTRLTVT.

Only one count was recorded for this clone. J is TRBJ1-5 and V is TRBV6-6; no definite D call. V dropped 6 bases and J dropped 2 bases, with 14 bases sitting between them. Germline CDR1 reads MNHNY; CDR2 reads SVGAGI (reference sequence). The CDR3 sequence is 15 residues long. CDR3 in amino acids: CASRHTERGNQPQHF. DNA of the CDR3: TGTGCCAGCAGGCACACAGAAAGAGGCAATCAGCCCCAGCATTTT.